This T cell receptor (beta chain) was found in a study of blood T cell repertoires in COVID-19. There are a few counts of this clone. In the original workflow: Amplification of reference gene primers was used by the study to estimate nucleated cell counts. Here immunoSEQ multiplex PCR was the method, and the copy in TCRdb shows in-frame clones only, minus some. V, J and clone size reflect that table, while D and trimming were determined from the DNA. This table holds roughly 200,000 clones, around 81% found once. Trimming at V came to 4 bases and at J to 9 bases, leaving 15 bases not matched to a gene. Germline-derived CDR1 and CDR2 are MNHNS and SASEGT. The CDR3 covers 16 residues.

This clonotype originated in a woman between 65 and 79 years old with acute or convalescent COVID-19. The V call is TRBV6-1, the J call TRBJ2-1, with TRBD2 matching over 7 bases. The material sequenced was peripheral blood. The chain's CDR3 is CASSVSRRPGRGEQFF. CDR3 in DNA: TGTGCCAGCAGTGTAAGCCGGAGACCAGGGAGGGGTGAGCAGTTCTTC.